The source of this T cell receptor (beta chain) is a study of cytomegalovirus exposure and HLA in healthy donors. Study at large: A later analysis reported the same platform for the roughly 120 validation repertoires and the roughly 700 first-cohort repertoires.

Separation from the approximately 720-subject first cohort characterized the 120-subject validation cohort, to which the donors belonged. Germline loops: CDR1 SGHTA, CDR2 FQGNSA. V lost 1 base and J lost 6; bases outside the gene matches: 0. This CDR3 is built from 13 residues. Whole-study results and caveats: CMV antigen specificity of a few CMV-associated chains was confirmed in vitro.

Repertoires were generated with immunoSEQ multiplex PCR, while TCRdb's copy carries only in-frame clones and drops some. The table lists roughly 76,000 clones, 94% of them singletons. As regards this clone: The antigen is not known.

Sequencing input: PBMCs. This TCR came from a man aged 18 to 30 in good health and CMV-seropositive. The chain uses TRBV7-2 and TRBJ2-3, with TRBD1 matching 8 bases. CDR3 amino acids: CASSLGQGDTQYF. The CDR3 region has the DNA TGTGCCAGCAGCTTAGGACAGGGGGATACGCAGTATTTT.